The 10 T cell receptor beta chains presented below share a single source sample, sequenced in a study of siplizumab effects on memory and regulatory T cells. Data came from immunoSEQ multiplex PCR; TCRdb stores just in-frame clones and leaves some out. This sample has about 100,000 clones, with about 94% found just once. Specimen: CD4+ T cells sorted from blood. Source of these receptors: a human donor in good health.

The V call is TRBV30, the J call TRBJ1-2; D possibly corresponds to TRBD1 (5 bases). The length of the CDR3 is 14 residues. Trimming pared 2 bases from V and 6 bases from J, leaving 16 bases between. In germline, CDR1 is GTSNPN, CDR2 SVGIG (reference sequence). CDR3 in DNA: TGTGCCTGGAGTTTCAGCCAGGGTAGCAATGGCTACACCTTC. This gives the protein CAWSFSQGSNGYTF.

DNA for the CDR3: TGTGCCAGCAGTGAAGCGGACACCGGGGAGCTGTTTTTT. Translation gives CASSEADTGELFF. The V call is TRBV6-1, the J call TRBJ2-2; D is ambiguous. V lost 0 bases and J lost 3, with 2 bases in between. Per germline, CDR1 MNHNS and CDR2 SASEGT. The CDR3 covers 13 residues.

This clone occurred once. The chain employs TRBV10-2 and TRBJ2-1; D is perhaps TRBD1 (6 bases). The V and J ends lost 3 bases and 15 bases respectively, with 21 bases between them. This CDR3 is 14 amino acids long. CDR1 and CDR2 (germline): WSHSY, SAAADI. The CDR3 region is CASSELQGLLNLFF. Here the CDR3 DNA reads TGCGCCAGCAGTGAACTCCAGGGGCTCCTGAACCTGTTCTTC.

V and J are TRBV5-4 and TRBJ1-1; D not certain. The CDR3 runs 15 residues. Germline V gene sequence: CDR1 SGHNT, CDR2 YYREEE (reference sequence). With 0 bases removed from V and 5 bases from J, the gap between germline ends came to 14 bases. The DNA for the CDR3 is TGTGCCAGCAGCTTGGCCATCACACGGGGTACTGAAGCTTTCTTT. Residues: CASSLAITRGTEAFF.

The chain employs TRBV28 and TRBJ2-7; 11 bases are a match to TRBD2. The CDR3 loop spans 14 amino acids. Germline assignment: CDR1 MDHEN and CDR2 SYDVKM. Germline trimming cut 6 bases from V and 6 bases from J; bases unmatched to any gene: 7. DNA for the CDR3: TGTGCCAGCAGACCCGGACTAGCGGGTTCCGAGCAGTACTTC. Amino acids: CASRPGLAGSEQYF.

The rearrangement links TRBV11-2 to TRBJ1-2, with 9 bases that match TRBD1. V lost 5 bases, J lost 5 bases, and 6 bases stayed unmatched. The germline V gene has CDR1 SGHAT and CDR2 FQNNGV. The CDR3 loop spans 14 amino acids. Here the CDR3 reads CASSAPGQGYGYTF. As DNA, the CDR3 is TGTGCCAGCAGCGCTCCGGGACAGGGATATGGCTACACCTTC.

V and J are TRBV29-1 and TRBJ2-1; 9 bases fit TRBD2. V was clipped by 4 bases and J by 7 bases; unmatched bases: 8. Germline loops: CDR1 SQVTM, CDR2 ANQGSEA. This CDR3 contains 14 residues. DNA of the CDR3: TGCAGCGTTGTTATTGGACTAGCGTCGAATGAGCAGTTCTTC. This sequence encodes CSVVIGLASNEQFF.

The chain recombines TRBV28 with TRBJ2-1; no reliable D call. Trimming pared 3 bases from V and 2 bases from J, leaving 5 bases between. This CDR3 has 13 amino acids. The germline CDR1 and CDR2 sequences are MDHEN and SYDVKM. The CDR3 spells CASSFGPYNEQFF. CDR3 bases: TGTGCCAGCAGTTTCGGGCCCTACAATGAGCAGTTCTTC.

CDR3 nucleotides: TGTGCCAGCAGGGGTGGGGTAAATGTGTATGGCTACACCTTC. This gives the protein CASRGGVNVYGYTF. This chain joins TRBV28 and TRBJ1-2; D ambiguous. Germline CDR1 is MDHEN and CDR2 is SYDVKM. Trimming pared 6 bases from V and 5 bases from J, leaving 16 bases between. This CDR3 region has 14 residues.

The gene calls are TRBV7-8 and TRBJ2-1; 10 bases align to TRBD2. CDR1 is SGHVS and CDR2 is FQNEAQ in the germline V gene. CDR3 length equals 15 residues. With 6 bases clipped from V and 7 bases from J, the junction kept 9 bases outside the gene matches. CDR3 loop: CASRTTSGVGNEQFF. CDR3 coding DNA: TGTGCCAGCAGAACTACTAGCGGGGTAGGGAATGAGCAGTTCTTC. The full variable domain, with the rest looked up from reference TRBV7-8 and TRBJ2-1, is GAGVSQSPRYKVAKRGQDVALRCDPISGHVSLFWYQQALGQGPEFLTYFQNEAQLDKSGLPSDRFFAERPEGSVSTLKIQRTQQEDSAVYLCASRTTSGVGNEQFFGPGTRLTVL.